The 21 T cell receptor beta chains below come from one sample, sequenced in a study of blood T cell repertoires in COVID-19. Sequencing used immunoSEQ multiplex PCR; TCRdb keeps in-frame clones, though not all of them. The repertoire includes 55,000 or so clones, approximately 85% of them detected once, and more than 9.5% sits in the top ten. Material: peripheral blood. Every receptor here comes from a human donor in a cohort sampled during active COVID-19.

The CDR3 sequence is CASHVTGALSYEQYF. DNA of the CDR3: TGTGCCAGCCATGTCACAGGGGCTTTATCCTACGAGCAGTACTTC. The V and J genes are TRBV27 and TRBJ2-7; TRBD1 matches 7 bases. CDR1 is MNHEY and CDR2 is SMNVEV in the germline V gene (reference sequence). The CDR3 contains 15 residues. V lost 8 bases to trimming and J lost 1 base; unmatched junction nucleotides: 11.

This clone was recorded once. Here the CDR3 DNA reads TGTGCCAGCAGCCCCCGAGGGACTAGCGGGACCGGGGAGCTGTTTTTT. As protein: CASSPRGTSGTGELFF. The V and J genes are TRBV5-6 and TRBJ2-2, with TRBD2 identical over 12 bases. Unmatched junction bases numbered 6, after V lost 4 bases and J lost 5 bases. CDR3 length: 16 residues. The germline V gene has CDR1 SGHDT and CDR2 YYEEEE.

The chain employs TRBV6-2 or TRBV6-3 and TRBJ2-1, with TRBD2 matching over 8 bases. V dropped 0 bases and J dropped 7; count of bases not matched to a gene: 11. There are 17 residues in the CDR3. CDR1 and CDR2 (germline): MNHEY, SVGEGT. CDR3 protein: CASSYSPSGLAGNEQFF. In DNA, the CDR3 is TGTGCCAGCAGTTACTCCCCCAGTGGACTAGCTGGTAATGAGCAGTTCTTC.

The V call is TRBV30, the J call TRBJ2-7; no clear D gene. The CDR3 has 11 amino acids. Germline V gene sequence: CDR1 GTSNPN, CDR2 SVGIG (reference sequence). V was pared by 3 bases and J by 6 bases, with 9 bases between. The CDR3 sequence: CAWRWLREQYF. The CDR3, as DNA: TGTGCCTGGAGGTGGCTTCGCGAGCAGTACTTC.

This chain connects TRBV3-1 (or the pseudogene TRBV3-2) to TRBJ2-1; TRBD2 might be the D (6 bases). The germline CDR1 and CDR2 sequences are LGHDT and YNNKEL (reference sequence). The CDR3 is made up of 16 amino acids. Trimming stripped 6 bases from V and 2 bases from J, with 17 bases between. The CDR3 sequence: CASSLRRGPTYNEQFF. The CDR3 DNA sequence: TGTGCCAGCAGTCTTCGGCGGGGCCCGACCTACAATGAGCAGTTCTTC.

The count of this clone is one. The V and J genes are TRBV27 and TRBJ2-5, with 9 bases identical to TRBD1. CDR3 size: 14 residues. Germline CDR1 and CDR2: MNHEY and SMNVEV (reference sequence). V lost 2 bases, J lost 4 bases, and 2 bases stayed unmatched. The CDR3 DNA reads TGTGCCAGCAGTTTACGGACAGGGGCAGAGACCCAGTACTTC. This codes for CASSLRTGAETQYF.

J is TRBJ1-1 and V is TRBV6-6; 10 bases are shared with TRBD1. Germline-derived CDR1 and CDR2 are MNHNY and SVGAGI (reference sequence). V was clipped by 7 bases and J by 4 bases; unmatched bases: 12. The CDR3 sequence is 16 residues long. This chain's CDR3 is CASIPRQGARGTEAFF. Here the CDR3 DNA reads TGTGCCAGCATCCCCCGACAGGGGGCTCGGGGCACTGAAGCTTTCTTT.

The genes are TRBV13 and TRBJ2-7; weak D call: TRBD1 (5 bases). Germline CDR1 is PRHDT and CDR2 is FYEKMQ (reference sequence). The CDR3 is 14 amino acids. V was clipped by 7 bases and J by 5 bases, with 18 bases between them. CDR3 protein: CASTGPTGRHEQYF. Written as DNA, the CDR3 is TGTGCCAGCACAGGACCCACAGGACGGCACGAGCAGTACTTC.

The CDR3 DNA is TGTGCCAGCAGCAGGGCAGGGCTCTATGGCTACACCTTC. Translated, it gives CASSRAGLYGYTF. The chain has TRBV7-2 and TRBJ1-2, with D perhaps matching TRBD1 (5 bases). The ends were cut back, 5 bases at V and 4 bases at J, with 11 bases in the middle. The CDR3 totals 13 residues. Germline-derived CDR1 and CDR2 are SGHTA and FQGNSA.

The gene calls are TRBV7-9 and TRBJ1-5; D not resolved. Germline V gene data show CDR1 as SEHNR and CDR2 as FQNEAQ (reference sequence). Deletions cut 5 bases from V and 2 bases from J, with 16 bases between. There are 16 residues in the CDR3. The CDR3 DNA follows: TGTGCCAGCAGCCCCCGGGGTGGGCCAGGCAATCAGCCCCAGCATTTT. This encodes CASSPRGGPGNQPQHF.

The rearrangement joins TRBV20-1 to TRBJ2-7, with D perhaps matching TRBD2 (6 bases). In germline, CDR1 is DFQATT, CDR2 SNEGSKA (reference sequence). Trimming removed 6 bases from V and 0 bases from J, with 6 bases in between. The CDR3 is 11 amino acids. CDR3 DNA sequence: TGCAGTGCGGACTACTCCTACGAGCAGTACTTC. This codes for CSADYSYEQYF.

This clone was recorded only once. The chain has TRBV28 and TRBJ1-2, with 7 positions matching TRBD1. J lost 7 bases, V lost 6 bases, and 8 bases had no gene match. The CDR3 is made up of 13 amino acids. From germline, CDR1 is MDHEN and CDR2 SYDVKM. CDR3 amino acids: CASSQGQVGGYTF. The CDR3 DNA is TGTGCCAGCAGCCAAGGACAGGTCGGTGGCTACACCTTC.

The chain links TRBV18 to TRBJ2-1; 7 positions agree with TRBD1. The junction had 5 bases not matched to a gene; V was cut back by 3 bases and J by 9 bases. The CDR3 has 13 amino acids. Germline V gene lookup returns CDR1 KGHSH and CDR2 LQKENI. Here the CDR3 DNA reads TGTGCCAGCTCACCTCAAAGGACAGGTGAGCAGTTCTTC. This gives the protein CASSPQRTGEQFF.

This clone was detected a few times. The J gene is TRBJ1-2, the V gene TRBV6-5; 7 bases are shared with TRBD1. Trimming took 0 bases from V and 5 from J; bases not matched to a gene: 6. Germline-derived CDR1 and CDR2 are MNHEY and SVGAGI. The CDR3 is 15 amino acids. This CDR3 is CASSYSATGEYGYTF. In DNA form, the CDR3 reads TGTGCCAGCAGTTACTCGGCCACAGGGGAATATGGCTACACCTTC.

This chain connects TRBV28 to TRBJ1-1, with D tentatively TRBD1 (6 bases). The V gene's germline CDR1 is MDHEN and CDR2 SYDVKM. V gave up 3 bases and J gave up 4 bases, with 18 bases separating them. The CDR3 runs 16 residues. The CDR3 is CASSFGGWDKSTEAFF. For the CDR3, the DNA is TGTGCCAGCAGTTTTGGAGGCTGGGACAAAAGCACTGAAGCTTTCTTT.

This sequence joins TRBV27 and TRBJ1-1; unclear D gene. Germline CDR1 and CDR2: MNHEY and SMNVEV (reference sequence). The CDR3 length is 16 residues. Trimming took off 3 bases at V and 0 bases at J, with 14 bases between the two ends. CDR3 sequence reads: CASSFGRGSMNTEAFF. The CDR3 coding sequence is TGTGCCAGCAGTTTCGGTAGAGGGTCCATGAACACTGAAGCTTTCTTT.

This sequence joins TRBV6-5 and TRBJ2-5, with TRBD1 identical over 7 bases. The CDR3 runs 14 residues. Germline V gives CDR1 MNHEY, CDR2 SVGAGI. After removal of 6 bases from V and 2 bases from J, the junction contained 6 bases not matched to a gene. CDR3 in amino acids: CASRWDRKQETQYF. The DNA for the CDR3 is TGTGCCAGCAGGTGGGACAGAAAACAAGAGACCCAGTACTTC.

The chain combines TRBV14 with TRBJ1-2; 9 nucleotides line up with TRBD1. The CDR3 is 15 residues long. Germline-derived CDR1 and CDR2 are SGHDN and FVKESK. Trimming cost V 2 bases and J 7 bases; bases outside gene matches: 8. This chain's CDR3 is CASSQFRDRAGGYTF. The CDR3 coding sequence is TGTGCCAGCAGCCAATTCCGGGACAGGGCTGGTGGCTACACCTTC.

V usage is TRBV25-1 and J usage is TRBJ1-1, with a weak D call TRBD1 (5 bases). The germline gives CDR1 MGHDK, CDR2 SYGVNS. V lost 0 bases and J 4 bases, leaving 9 bases between the germline ends. CDR3 length: 14 residues. The CDR3 spells CASSEYGRATEAFF. The CDR3 coding sequence is TGTGCCAGCAGTGAATATGGCAGGGCCACTGAAGCTTTCTTT.

The CDR3 DNA follows: TGTGCCAGCAGTCAAAACACTGAAGCTTTCTTT. Its protein product is CASSQNTEAFF. The chain joins TRBV12-3 or TRBV12-4 to TRBJ1-1; D remains unclear. V shed 5 bases and J shed 2 bases, with 3 bases lying between them. The CDR3 covers 11 residues.

The chain recombines TRBV19 with TRBJ2-3; 8 bases match TRBD2. The CDR3 sequence is 15 residues long. V lost 8 bases, J lost 0 bases, and 7 bases stayed unmatched. CDR1 is LNHDA, CDR2 SQIVND, per germline (reference sequence). The CDR3 bases are TGTGCCAGTGGATATGGCGGGAGGAGCACAGATACGCAGTATTTT. Encoded protein: CASGYGGRSTDTQYF. Full variable domain (outside the CDR3, taken from reference TRBV19 and TRBJ2-3): DGGITQSPKYLFRKEGQNVTLSCEQNLNHDAMYWYRQDPGQGLRLIYYSQIVNDFQKGDIAEGYSVSREKKESFPLTVTSAQKNPTAFYLCASGYGGRSTDTQYFGPGTRLTVL.